The 18 T cell receptor beta chains presented below share a single source sample, sequenced in a study of graft-versus-host responses after intestinal transplantation. Intraepithelial lymphocytes and lamina propria lymphocytes were released through processing of graft tissue. The data were produced by immunoSEQ multiplex PCR, yet TCRdb's version contains in-frame clones alone and is incomplete. Here the sample spans 3,500 to 5,000 clones, 65% to 90% being singletons. Sequenced material: ileum tissue, taken 650 to 680 days after intestinal transplant. These receptors originate from a human patient who received an intestinal transplant, so some T cells may come from the graft donor.

This clone appeared a single time. The rearrangement joins TRBV21-1 to TRBJ1-1; TRBD1, the D gene given by the table, was not confirmed from the DNA. TRBV21-1 is labeled a pseudogene. The CDR3 is made up of 16 amino acids. The CDR3 DNA reads TGTGCCAGCAGCACCAGGGGGGATCGAGTAGACACTGAAGCTTTCTTT. Translated: CASSTRGDRVDTEAFF.

This clone has a single count. The chain combines TRBV7-9 with TRBJ1-2; D may be TRBD1 (5 bases). Trimming removed 3 bases from V and 8 bases from J, with 16 bases in between. The CDR3 sequence is 14 residues long. Germline loops: CDR1 SEHNR, CDR2 FQNEAQ (reference sequence). CDR3 loop: CASSFSGNGRGYTF. The CDR3 bases are TGTGCCAGCAGCTTCTCAGGGAATGGGCGAGGCTACACCTTC.

The chain links TRBV6-1 to TRBJ2-7; tentative D call: TRBD1 (6 bases). Between the trimmed V and J ends, which lost 6 bases and 2 bases, there was a span of 14 bases. The germline gives CDR1 MNHNS, CDR2 SASEGT. This CDR3 is built from 14 residues. CDR3 residues: CASSTGIPAYEQYF. Written as DNA, the CDR3 is TGTGCCAGCAGCACAGGGATTCCCGCCTACGAGCAGTACTTC.

The chain has TRBV11-2 and TRBJ2-7; D gene ambiguous. Germline V lookup: CDR1 SGHAT, CDR2 FQNNGV. Trimming cost V 5 bases and J 5 bases, with 10 bases left between them. The CDR3 loop spans 12 amino acids. The chain's CDR3 is CASSAARDEQYF. In DNA form, the CDR3 reads TGTGCCAGCAGCGCGGCCCGCGACGAGCAGTACTTC.

This clone has only a few counts. This chain joins TRBV28 and TRBJ2-4; D is uncertain. Trimming left V 8 bases short and J 8 bases short, with 16 bases between. This CDR3 spans 13 amino acids. Germline V gene lookup returns CDR1 MDHEN and CDR2 SYDVKM. CDR3 DNA sequence: TGTGCCAGCGGAACCCTTCGAGGCTACATTCAGTACTTC. It specifies CASGTLRGYIQYF.

This chain connects TRBV9 to TRBJ2-5; 8 bases fit TRBD1. This CDR3 region has 14 residues. CDR1 is SGDLS, CDR2 YYNGEE, per germline. V lost 3 bases to trimming and J lost 3 bases; unmatched junction nucleotides: 4. CDR3 protein: CASSADRVEETQYF. The DNA for the CDR3 is TGTGCCAGCAGCGCGGACAGGGTTGAAGAGACCCAGTACTTC. Full variable domain (outside the CDR3, taken from reference TRBV9 and TRBJ2-5): DSGVTQTPKHLITATGQRVTLRCSPRSGDLSVYWYQQSLDQGLQFLIQYYNGEERAKGNILERFSAQQFPDLHSELNLSSLELGDSALYFCASSADRVEETQYFGPGTRLLVL.

The V call is TRBV6-1, the J call TRBJ2-1; D is undetermined. Germline CDR1 and CDR2: MNHNS and SASEGT. V gave up 4 bases and J gave up 6 bases, with 4 bases separating them. The length of the CDR3 is 11 residues. CDR3 sequence: CASSARNEQFF. CDR3 coding DNA: TGTGCCAGCAGTGCCCGCAATGAGCAGTTCTTC.

The chain joins TRBV6-5 to TRBJ1-2; 9 nucleotides line up with TRBD1. This CDR3 contains 13 residues. Germline V gene lookup returns CDR1 MNHEY and CDR2 SVGAGI. V was pared by 6 bases and J by 4 bases, with 3 bases of the junction left unmatched. CDR3 in amino acids: CASRMDRGYGYTF. The CDR3 nucleotides read TGTGCCAGCAGGATGGACAGGGGCTATGGCTACACCTTC.

The chain combines TRBV5-1 with TRBJ1-1; D is perhaps TRBD1 (6 bases). CDR1 is SGHRS, CDR2 YFSETQ, per germline. Deletions cut 0 bases from V and 3 bases from J, with 12 bases between. The CDR3 contains 15 residues. The CDR3 DNA reads TGCGCCAGCAGCTTGGGATCACAGGGCGACACTGAAGCTTTCTTT. This gives the protein CASSLGSQGDTEAFF.

The V call is TRBV29-1, the J call TRBJ2-3, with a weak D call TRBD2 (6 bases). Germline V gene data show CDR1 as SQVTM and CDR2 as ANQGSEA. The CDR3 loop spans 14 amino acids. Trimming removed 4 bases at V and 0 bases at J, with 11 bases between. The CDR3 region has the DNA TGCAGCGTTGTAGTCGGGAGTAGCACAGATACGCAGTATTTT. Translated: CSVVVGSSTDTQYF.

The chain employs TRBV2 and TRBJ2-2; 12 bases fit TRBD2. Germline assignment: CDR1 SNHLY and CDR2 FYNNEI. The ends lost 6 bases at V and 2 bases at J; junction bases unmatched: 1. The length of the CDR3 is 15 residues. The CDR3 region is CASRGLAGNTGELFF. Here the CDR3 DNA reads TGTGCCAGCAGGGGACTAGCGGGTAACACCGGGGAGCTGTTTTTT.

The chain links TRBV5-5 to TRBJ2-7, with 9 bases fitting TRBD1. V lost 5 bases, J lost 7 bases, and 10 bases stayed unmatched. Germline values: CDR1 SGHKS, CDR2 YYEKEE (reference sequence). The CDR3 is made up of 14 amino acids. The CDR3 bases are TGTGCCAGCAGACCGTCACAGGGGGCTGGGGAGCAGTACTTC. Encoded protein: CASRPSQGAGEQYF.

The chain has TRBV18 and TRBJ1-1; 7 bases fit TRBD1. This CDR3 has 13 residues. Germline loops: CDR1 KGHSH, CDR2 LQKENI. V lost 6 bases to trimming and J lost 1 base; unmatched junction nucleotides: 2. The CDR3 DNA is TGTGCCAGCTCGTGGGACAGGAACACTGAAGCTTTCTTT. Translating gives CASSWDRNTEAFF.

This chain uses TRBV9 with TRBJ2-2; 9 bases agree with TRBD2. Germline values: CDR1 SGDLS, CDR2 YYNGEE. V lost 0 bases to trimming and J lost 0 bases; unmatched junction nucleotides: 6. CDR3 length: 18 amino acids. The CDR3 DNA reads as TGTGCCAGCAGCGTAGCCAATAGCGGGGGAGCGAACACCGGGGAGCTGTTTTTT. This codes for CASSVANSGGANTGELFF.

CDR3 in DNA: TGTGCCAGCTCACCAGAGGATTCACCCCTCCACTTT. Translation gives CASSPEDSPLHF. J is TRBJ1-6 and V is TRBV18; no clear D gene. CDR3 length: 12 amino acids. Deletions cut 2 bases from V and 8 bases from J, with 4 bases between. Germline loops: CDR1 KGHSH, CDR2 LQKENI.

The chain is built from TRBV27 and TRBJ2-4, with 8 bases identical to TRBD2. The CDR3 spans 17 residues. The trim removed 5 bases at V and 2 bases at J, leaving 11 bases unmatched. Germline values: CDR1 MNHEY, CDR2 SMNVEV (reference sequence). The CDR3 reads CASSPMVAGGTKNIQYF. CDR3 nucleotides: TGTGCCAGCAGTCCCATGGTGGCGGGGGGCACCAAAAACATTCAGTACTTC.

The gene calls are TRBV21-1 and TRBJ1-2; the listed D gene, TRBD1, was not tested against the DNA. TRBV21-1 is noted as a pseudogene. CDR3 length equals 15 residues. CDR3 protein: CASSTRGRDFYGYTF. The CDR3 nucleotides are TGTGCCAGCAGCACCAGGGGGCGGGACTTCTATGGCTACACCTTC.

This clone was recorded a few times. The DNA of the CDR3 is TGTGCCGCCTTTGTCTACGAGCAGTACTTC. This codes for CAAFVYEQYF. The V call is TRBV19, the J call TRBJ2-7; D not certain. The CDR3 is 10 amino acids. V was trimmed by 11 bases and J by 3 bases, leaving 8 bases between them. The germline V gene encodes CDR1 LNHDA and CDR2 SQIVND (reference sequence).